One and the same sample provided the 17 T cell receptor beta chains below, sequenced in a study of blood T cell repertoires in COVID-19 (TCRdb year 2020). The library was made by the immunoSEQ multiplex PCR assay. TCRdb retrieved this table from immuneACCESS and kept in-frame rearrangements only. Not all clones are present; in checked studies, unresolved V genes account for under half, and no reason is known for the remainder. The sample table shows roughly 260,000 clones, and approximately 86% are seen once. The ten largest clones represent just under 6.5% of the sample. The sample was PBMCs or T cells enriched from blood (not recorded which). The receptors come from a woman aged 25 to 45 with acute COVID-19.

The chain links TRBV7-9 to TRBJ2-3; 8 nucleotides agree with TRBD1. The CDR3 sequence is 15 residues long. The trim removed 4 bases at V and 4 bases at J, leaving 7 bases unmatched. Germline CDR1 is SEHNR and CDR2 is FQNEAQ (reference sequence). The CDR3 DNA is TGTGCCAGCAGCTCCTCAGGGGGCCCGGCAGATACGCAGTATTTT. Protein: CASSSSGGPADTQYF.

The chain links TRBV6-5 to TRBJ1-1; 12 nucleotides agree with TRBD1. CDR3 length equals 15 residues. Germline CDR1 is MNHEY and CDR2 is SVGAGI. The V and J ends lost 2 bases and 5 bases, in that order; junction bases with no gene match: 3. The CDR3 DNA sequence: TGTGCCAGCAGTTACGGGGACAGGGGGCTTACTGAAGCTTTCTTT. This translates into CASSYGDRGLTEAFF.

The CDR3 sequence is CASSYTTGSDQPQHF. CDR3 nucleotides: TGTGCCAGCAGTTATACCACAGGGTCCGATCAGCCCCAGCATTTT. V usage is TRBV6-5 and J usage is TRBJ1-5; possibly TRBD1 for D (6 bases). Trimming took 3 bases from V and 5 from J, leaving 14 bases between them. This CDR3 has 15 residues. Germline V lookup: CDR1 MNHEY, CDR2 SVGAGI.

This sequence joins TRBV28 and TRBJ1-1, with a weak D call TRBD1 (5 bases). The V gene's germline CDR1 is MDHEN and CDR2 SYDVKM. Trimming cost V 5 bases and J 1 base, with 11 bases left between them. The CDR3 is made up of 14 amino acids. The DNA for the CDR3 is TGTGCCAGCAGTGCCGGACACCCGAACACTGAAGCTTTCTTT. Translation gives CASSAGHPNTEAFF.

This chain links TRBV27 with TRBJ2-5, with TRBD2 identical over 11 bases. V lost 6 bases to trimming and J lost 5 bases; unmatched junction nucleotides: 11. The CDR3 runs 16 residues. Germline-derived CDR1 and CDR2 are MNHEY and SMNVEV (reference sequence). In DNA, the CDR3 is TGTGCCAGCAGCCCCCGACTAGCGGGGAGGAAGGAGACCCAGTACTTC. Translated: CASSPRLAGRKETQYF.

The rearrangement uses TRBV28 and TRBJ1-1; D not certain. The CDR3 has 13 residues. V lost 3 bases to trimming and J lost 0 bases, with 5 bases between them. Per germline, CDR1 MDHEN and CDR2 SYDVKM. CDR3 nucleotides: TGTGCCAGCAGTTTTAGTATGAACACTGAAGCTTTCTTT. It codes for CASSFSMNTEAFF.

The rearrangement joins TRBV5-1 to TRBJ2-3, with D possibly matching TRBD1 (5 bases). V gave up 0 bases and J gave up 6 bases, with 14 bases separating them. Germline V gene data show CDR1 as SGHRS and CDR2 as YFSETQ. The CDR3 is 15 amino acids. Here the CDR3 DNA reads TGCGCCAGCAGCTTGGAAGGGGCGAGGAAGGATACGCAGTATTTT. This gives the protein CASSLEGARKDTQYF.

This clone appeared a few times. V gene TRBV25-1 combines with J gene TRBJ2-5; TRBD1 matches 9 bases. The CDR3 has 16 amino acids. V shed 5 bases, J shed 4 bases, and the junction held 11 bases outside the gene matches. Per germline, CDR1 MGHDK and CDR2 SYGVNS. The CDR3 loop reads CASSSFGQGKRETQYF. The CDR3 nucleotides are TGTGCCAGCAGTTCTTTCGGACAGGGGAAGAGAGAGACCCAGTACTTC.

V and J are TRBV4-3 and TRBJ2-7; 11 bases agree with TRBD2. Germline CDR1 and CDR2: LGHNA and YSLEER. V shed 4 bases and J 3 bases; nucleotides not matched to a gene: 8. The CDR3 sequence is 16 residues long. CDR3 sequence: CASSPESSGRFYEQYF. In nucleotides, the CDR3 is TGCGCCAGCAGCCCAGAATCTAGCGGGAGGTTCTACGAGCAGTACTTC.

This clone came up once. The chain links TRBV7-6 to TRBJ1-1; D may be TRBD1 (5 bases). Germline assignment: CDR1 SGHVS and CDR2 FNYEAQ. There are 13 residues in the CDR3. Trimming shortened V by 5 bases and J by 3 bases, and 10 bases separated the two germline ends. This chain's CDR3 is CASSQRRDTEAFF. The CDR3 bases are TGTGCCAGCAGCCAACGCAGGGACACTGAAGCTTTCTTT.

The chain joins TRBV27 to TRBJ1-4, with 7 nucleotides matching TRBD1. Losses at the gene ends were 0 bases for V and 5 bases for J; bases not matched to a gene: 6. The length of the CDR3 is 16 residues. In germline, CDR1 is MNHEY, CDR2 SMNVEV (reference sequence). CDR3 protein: CASSLSGDRQNEKLFF. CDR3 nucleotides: TGTGCCAGCAGTTTATCGGGGGACAGACAGAATGAAAAACTGTTTTTT.

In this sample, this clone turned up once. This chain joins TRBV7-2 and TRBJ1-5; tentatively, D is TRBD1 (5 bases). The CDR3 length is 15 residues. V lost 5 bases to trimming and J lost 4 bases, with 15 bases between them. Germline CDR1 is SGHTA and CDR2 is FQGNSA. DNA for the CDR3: TGTGCCAGCAGCCCCCTCCAGGGCCCAAATCAGCCCCAGCATTTT. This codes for CASSPLQGPNQPQHF.

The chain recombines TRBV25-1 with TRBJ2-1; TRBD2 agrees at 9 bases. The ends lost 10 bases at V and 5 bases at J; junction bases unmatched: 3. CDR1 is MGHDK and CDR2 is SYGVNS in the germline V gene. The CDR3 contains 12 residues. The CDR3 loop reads CATGLANNEQFF. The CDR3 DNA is TGTGCCACCGGACTAGCGAACAATGAGCAGTTCTTC.

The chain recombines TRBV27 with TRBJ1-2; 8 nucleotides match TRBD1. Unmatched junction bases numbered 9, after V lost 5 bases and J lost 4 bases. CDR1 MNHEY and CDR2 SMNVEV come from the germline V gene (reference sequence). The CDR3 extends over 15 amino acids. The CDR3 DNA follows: TGTGCCAGCAGTCCTTCGACAGGGGCCCTCTATGGCTACACCTTC. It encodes CASSPSTGALYGYTF.

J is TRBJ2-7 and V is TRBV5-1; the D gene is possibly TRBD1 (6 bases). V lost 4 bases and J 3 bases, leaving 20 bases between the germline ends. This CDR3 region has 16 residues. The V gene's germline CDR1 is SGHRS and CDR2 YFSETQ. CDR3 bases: TGCGCCAGCAGCATTAAGACAGGTAGGAGTAGCTACGAGCAGTACTTC. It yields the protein CASSIKTGRSSYEQYF.

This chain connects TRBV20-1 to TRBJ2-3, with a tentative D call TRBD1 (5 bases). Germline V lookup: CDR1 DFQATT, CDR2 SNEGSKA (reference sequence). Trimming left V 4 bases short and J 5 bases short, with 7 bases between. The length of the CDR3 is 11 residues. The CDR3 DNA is TGCAGTGCTAAAACAGGAGATACGCAGTATTTT. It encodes CSAKTGDTQYF.

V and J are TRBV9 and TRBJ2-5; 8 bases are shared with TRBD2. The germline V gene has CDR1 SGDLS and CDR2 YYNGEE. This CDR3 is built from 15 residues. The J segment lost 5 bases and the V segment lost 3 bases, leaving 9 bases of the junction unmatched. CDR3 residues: CASSEDGRVRETQYF. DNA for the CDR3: TGTGCCAGCAGCGAGGACGGGAGGGTCCGGGAGACCCAGTACTTC.